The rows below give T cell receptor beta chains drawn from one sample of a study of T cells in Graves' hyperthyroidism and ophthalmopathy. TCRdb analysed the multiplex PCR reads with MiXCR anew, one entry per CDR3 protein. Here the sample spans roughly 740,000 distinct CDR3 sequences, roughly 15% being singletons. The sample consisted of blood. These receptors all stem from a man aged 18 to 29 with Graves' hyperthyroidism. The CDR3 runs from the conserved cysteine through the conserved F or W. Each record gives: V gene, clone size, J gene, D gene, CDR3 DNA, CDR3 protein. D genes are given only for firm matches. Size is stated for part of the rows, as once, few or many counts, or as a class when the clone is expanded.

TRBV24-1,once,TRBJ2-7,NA,TGTGCCACCAGTGACGCCGGGACGACTGACGAGCAGTACTTC,CATSDAGTTDEQYF
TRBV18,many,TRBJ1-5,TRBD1,TGTGCCAGCTCACCTCGACAGGGGCGGCCCCAGCATTTT,CASSPRQGRPQHF
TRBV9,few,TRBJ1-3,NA,TGTGCCAGCAGCCCCCATCCCGGGGTCTCCTCTGGAAACACCATATATTTT,CASSPHPGVSSGNTIYF
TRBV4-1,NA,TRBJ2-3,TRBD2,TGCGCCAGCAGCCCCCCCCGGACTAGCGGGAGTATTAGGGATACGCAGTATTTT,CASSPPRTSGSIRDTQYF
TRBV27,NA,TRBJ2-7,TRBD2,TGTGCCAGCAGTCTAAGGACTAGCGGGAGAGCCTACGAGCAGTACTTC,CASSLRTSGRAYEQYF
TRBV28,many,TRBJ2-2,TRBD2,TGTGCCAGCAGTTTTGCCGCTGGATTTAGCGGGAGGGCCTTCACCGGGGAGCTGTTTTTT,CASSFAAGFSGRAFTGELFF
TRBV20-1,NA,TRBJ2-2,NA,TGCAGTGCTACATCAGAGAGGTGGAACACCGGGGAGCTGTTTTTT,CSATSERWNTGELFF
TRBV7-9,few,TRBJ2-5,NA,TGTGCCAGCAGCCCGTCGGGATCCAGTCAGTACTTC,CASSPSGSSQYF
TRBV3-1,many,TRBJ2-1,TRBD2,TGTGCCAGCAGCCAGGGGCTAGCGGGTGGTTGGTCCAATGAGCAGTTCTTC,CASSQGLAGGWSNEQFF
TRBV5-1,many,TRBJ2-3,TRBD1,TGCGCCAGCAGCTTGGAGGAGACAGGGAGCACAGATACGCAGTATTTT,CASSLEETGSTDTQYF
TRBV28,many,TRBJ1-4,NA,TGTGCCAGCAGTGGGGACATCTCGAGAGAAAAACTGTTTTTT,CASSGDISREKLFF
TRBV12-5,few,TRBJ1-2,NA,TGTGCTACCGGTTTGGTGGCGGGGACTTTAGTGTATGGCTACACCTTC,CATGLVAGTLVYGYTF
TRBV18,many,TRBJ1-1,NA,TGTGCCAGCTCACCTAAGACTGAAGCTTTCTTT,CASSPKTEAFF
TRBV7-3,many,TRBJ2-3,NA,TGTGCCAGCGCTCAGGGGACGGCGTTCACAGATACGCAGTATTTT,CASAQGTAFTDTQYF
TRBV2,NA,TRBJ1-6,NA,TGTGCCAGCACCGAGGGGGTTCCCAATAATTCACCCCTCCACTTT,CASTEGVPNNSPLHF
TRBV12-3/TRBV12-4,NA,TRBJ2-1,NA,TGTGCCAGCAGTTTTTTACAGTCCCGCGATGAGCAGTTCTTC,CASSFLQSRDEQFF
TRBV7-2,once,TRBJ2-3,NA,TGTGCCAGCAGCTCCGGACTGCCCGGGAATACGCAGTATTTT,CASSSGLPGNTQYF
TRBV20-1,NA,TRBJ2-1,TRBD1,TGCAGTGCTACGACAGGGGCTTCCTACAATGAGCAGTTCTTC,CSATTGASYNEQFF
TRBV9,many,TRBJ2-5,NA,TGTGCCAGCAGCGGGGGAGGTAGCGGAGGAGAGACCCAGTACTTC,CASSGGGSGGETQYF
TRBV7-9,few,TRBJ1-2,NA,TGTGCCAGCAGCTCCCCGTCGACCTGGTATGGCTACACCTTC,CASSSPSTWYGYTF
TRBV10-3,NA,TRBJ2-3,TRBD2,TGTGCCATCAGTGAGCCGGGGACTAGCGGGGCAGATACGCAGTATTTT,CAISEPGTSGADTQYF
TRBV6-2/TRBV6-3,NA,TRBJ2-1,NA,TGTGCCAGCAGTTACTCGAGCCTTATGAAAGCGAATGAGCAGTTCTTC,CASSYSSLMKANEQFF
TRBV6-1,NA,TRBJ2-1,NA,TGTGCCAGCAGGCCCGGAGGAAATGAGCAGTTCTTC,CASRPGGNEQFF
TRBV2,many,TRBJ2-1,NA,TGTGCCAGCAGCCGGGACAGCGGGAACAATGAGCAGTTCTTC,CASSRDSGNNEQFF
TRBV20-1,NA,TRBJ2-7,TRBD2,TGCAGTGCTGTCCGACTAGCGGGAGCAACTTGGGAGCAGTACTTC,CSAVRLAGATWEQYF
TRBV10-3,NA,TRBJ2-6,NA,TGTGCCATCACCGGTGTGCCGGGGGCCAACGTCCTGACTTTC,CAITGVPGANVLTF
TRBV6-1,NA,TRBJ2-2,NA,TGTGCCAGCAGCCTCGACTCCAATGGGCGGGAGCTGTTTTTT,CASSLDSNGRELFF
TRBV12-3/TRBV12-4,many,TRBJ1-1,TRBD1,TGTGCCAGCAGTATCCGACAGGGGACTGAAGCTTTCTTT,CASSIRQGTEAFF
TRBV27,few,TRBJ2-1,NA,TGTGCCAGCAGTTTATTCGGCCCCGCGGCGGGACCTAACAATGAGCAGTTCTTC,CASSLFGPAAGPNNEQFF
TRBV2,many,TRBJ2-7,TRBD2,TGTGCCGGCCGGGGGGGGATCCGTGGCTACGAGCAGTACTTC,CAGRGGIRGYEQYF
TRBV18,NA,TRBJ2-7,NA,TGTGCCAGCTCACCGTTTAACGGGGGCCCCTACGAGCAGTACTTC,CASSPFNGGPYEQYF
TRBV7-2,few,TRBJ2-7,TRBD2,TGTGCCAGCAGCTTAGAAGGGTCTAGCGGGAGAGCCGAGCAGTACTTC,CASSLEGSSGRAEQYF
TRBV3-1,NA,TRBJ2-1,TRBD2,TGTGCCAGCAGCCCGCGACTAGCGGGACTCCACAATGAGCAGTTCTTC,CASSPRLAGLHNEQFF
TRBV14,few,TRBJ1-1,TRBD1,TGTGCCAGCAGCCAAGATGAGAGGGGGCTCGCTTTCTTT,CASSQDERGLAFF
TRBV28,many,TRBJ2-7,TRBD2,TGTGCCAGCAGTTTCTCGACTAGCGGGGGAGGGCGGAGCTCCTACGAGCAGTACTTC,CASSFSTSGGGRSSYEQYF
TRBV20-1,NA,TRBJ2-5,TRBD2,TGCAGTGCTTTGGCTAGCGGGACCCAAGAGACCCAGTACTTC,CSALASGTQETQYF
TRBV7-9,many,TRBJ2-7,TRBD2,TGTGCCAGCAGCCTGACGACGGGACTAGCGGGGTCCTACGAGCAGTACTTC,CASSLTTGLAGSYEQYF
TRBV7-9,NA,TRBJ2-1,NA,TGTGCCAGCAGCTTAGAGGTCGTTCCCGGAGCAGGGTGGAATGAGCAGTTCTTC,CASSLEVVPGAGWNEQFF
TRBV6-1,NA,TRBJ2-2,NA,TGTGCCAGCACCCGGACGGGGGTGGGCGGGGAGCTGTTTTTT,CASTRTGVGGELFF
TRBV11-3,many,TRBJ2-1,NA,TGTGCCAGCAGCTTAGGGGAGCGGGTTCGTGAGCAGTTCTTC,CASSLGERVREQFF